These T cell receptor beta chains were read from a single sample in a study of blood T cell repertoires in COVID-19. Sequencing was performed with immunoSEQ multiplex PCR; in TCRdb, only in-frame clones are kept and a portion is missing. The sample has some 150,000 clones, approximately 85% seen once; the top ten hold around 2.9%. The sequenced material came from peripheral blood. The source of these receptors is a man aged 45-60 years with acute or convalescent COVID-19. The CDR3 runs from the conserved cysteine through the conserved F or W.

v_call	j_call	cdr3_aa
TRBV25-1	TRBJ1-3	CASSDPTGTHSGNTIYF
TRBV6-5	TRBJ2-1	CASKTSVGNEQFF
TRBV30	TRBJ1-2	CAWSVRAGANYGYTF
TRBV1	TRBJ1-5	CTSSQAGDRDQPQHF
TRBV6-5	TRBJ2-7	CASSYSRRGGLNEQYF
TRBV9	TRBJ1-2	CASSVSYRGSDGYTF
TRBV6-5	TRBJ2-1	CASSWQAGAYNEQFF
TRBV5-1	TRBJ1-1	CASSPGPGMTGTDTEAFF
TRBV4-1	TRBJ2-1	CASSQSAGGPTNEQFF
TRBV6-5	TRBJ2-2	CASREDRGRTGELFF
TRBV3-1/TRBV3-2	TRBJ2-7	CASSQENYKSYEQYF
TRBV6-1	TRBJ1-2	CASSEAGVSYGYTF
TRBV28	TRBJ2-5	CASSSLGRAEETQYF
TRBV7-9	TRBJ2-3	CASRLGLAGGADTQYF
TRBV6-5	TRBJ1-1	CASSYQQGLGTEAFF
TRBV24-1	TRBJ2-3	CATSVRTGSGTDTQYF
TRBV10-1	TRBJ2-3	CASSEVQGAEGTQYF
TRBV7-3	TRBJ2-2	CASSLSGTSGSRELFF
TRBV6-5	TRBJ2-3	CASSYSDSPRDTQYF
TRBV4-1	TRBJ2-7	CASSQSGRQGFYEQYF
TRBV10-3	TRBJ2-7	CAARSAGLREQYF
TRBV5-1	TRBJ2-7	CASSPASGRSYEQYF
TRBV24-1	TRBJ2-1	CATSDWGRGRDNEQFF
TRBV11-3	TRBJ2-5	CASILNSGTPSETQYF
TRBV1	TRBJ2-1	CTSSINCYSEQFF
TRBV2	TRBJ1-1	CASSSGDNTEAFF
TRBV7-9	TRBJ1-1	CASSFRRQEGVFF
TRBV12-3/TRBV12-4	TRBJ2-3	CASSFGGISQYF
TRBV28	TRBJ1-2	CASRSGTDYGYTF
TRBV25-1	TRBJ2-3	CASSEGSGGVKGDTQYF
TRBV20-1	TRBJ1-1	CSASPEGTEAFF
TRBV19	TRBJ2-3	CASSIGTSSTDTQYF
TRBV11-2	TRBJ1-2	CASSPQGARIADGYTF
TRBV11-2	TRBJ1-6	CASSPGTVQSPLHF
TRBV19	TRBJ2-2	CASSIGVGYTGELFF
TRBV4-1	TRBJ2-7	CASSQVMQRLDYEQYF
TRBV2	TRBJ1-2	CASSEKLNYGYTF
TRBV14	TRBJ2-2	CASSQDRPGQRNTGELFF
TRBV7-9	TRBJ1-2	CASSQPRQGNYGYTF
TRBV5-6	TRBJ1-2	CASSKLRGLDYGYTF
TRBV6-5	TRBJ2-3	CASTIGGLGDTQYF
TRBV13	TRBJ2-4	CALEGTAKRAKNIQYF
TRBV29-1	TRBJ2-1	CSVEQGGDEQFF
TRBV13	TRBJ1-2	CASSREKGTGSYGYTF
TRBV9	TRBJ1-3	CASSTRKGGMSGNTIYF
TRBV27	TRBJ1-5	CASSFQGGQPQHF
TRBV6-5	TRBJ2-1	CASSYGQVNEQFF